This T cell receptor beta chain was profiled in a study of vaccination and CD4 T cells after COVID-19. Across the study: The convalescent group had six males, four females, seven Caucasians, two Asians, one multiracial.

This clonotype was detected once. As yet, its antigen is unknown. The treatment denotes: roughly 11-day PBMC culture with coronavirus spike peptide pools or control peptides (ViraFEST assay). Germline V gives CDR1 SGHNT, CDR2 YENEEA. J lost 6 bases, V lost 5 bases, and 8 bases had no gene match. The CDR3 spans 15 residues. The Oncomine TCR Beta short-read assay was applied to DNA of cultured CD4+ T cells. TCRdb ran MiXCR on the PCR reads and lists one entry per CDR3 protein. Here the sample spans approximately 12,000 distinct CDR3 sequences, around two fifths being singletons. The sequence derives from a human donor with COVID-19. The specimen was cultured CD4+ T cells from blood. This sequence joins TRBV11-3 and TRBJ2-7; 12 nucleotides match TRBD2. CDR3 sequence: CASSTRLAGAREQYF. CDR3 in DNA: TGTGCCAGCAGCACCAGACTAGCGGGGGCGCGCGAGCAGTACTTC.